The source of this T cell receptor (beta chain) is a study of blood T cell repertoires in COVID-19. About the research overall: There were acute and convalescent COVID-19 samples, and they came from the United States, Italy and Spain.

The V and J ends lost 6 bases and 5 bases, in that order; junction bases with no gene match: 13. Germline values: CDR1 LNHDA, CDR2 SQIVND (reference sequence). The CDR3 has 17 amino acids. The authors' processing: Researchers report that nucleated cell counts were estimated from reference gene primer amplification. TCRdb's table, derived via immunoSEQ multiplex PCR, lists solely in-frame clones and lacks some. V and J calls and clone size are those listed in that table; D and trimming were worked out from the DNA. The sample holds around 230,000 clones, about nine tenths seen once. This clone appeared a single time.

Sequencing was done on a sample of peripheral blood. The TCR comes from a man between 60 and 70 years old who had recovered from COVID-19. The J gene is TRBJ1-1, the V gene TRBV19; 12 nucleotides align to TRBD1. CDR3 sequence reads: CASRKLGQGAERTEAFF. For the CDR3, the DNA is TGTGCCAGTAGAAAATTGGGACAGGGGGCGGAACGGACTGAAGCTTTCTTT.